The 22 T cell receptor beta chains in this list originate from one sample, sequenced in a study of response to subunit inactivated influenza vaccine. TCRdb independently ran MiXCR on the RT-PCR reads; one entry per CDR3 protein. Among some 800,000 distinct CDR3 sequences listed, approximately 21% were seen once. The material was PBMCs from blood, obtained 5 days after vaccination. The receptors here all came from a man aged 45-60 years who received an inactivated influenza vaccine.

V gene TRBV7-6 combines with J gene TRBJ2-1; 8 nucleotides line up with TRBD2. From germline, CDR1 is SGHVS and CDR2 FNYEAQ. V lost 2 bases to trimming and J lost 0 bases; unmatched junction nucleotides: 6. The CDR3 loop spans 17 amino acids. In DNA, the CDR3 is TGTGCCAGCAGCTTATACGGACTAGCCGGCTCCTACAATGAGCAGTTCTTC. It specifies CASSLYGLAGSYNEQFF.

This clonotype occurred a few times. The chain recombines TRBV28 with TRBJ2-7, with 11 positions matching TRBD2. Trimming removed 6 bases from V and 4 bases from J; junction bases left unmatched: 8. The germline V gene encodes CDR1 MDHEN and CDR2 SYDVKM. The CDR3 length is 15 residues. The CDR3 DNA is TGTGCCAGCAGCCGGGGACTAGCGGCCACATACGAGCAGTACTTC. Residues: CASSRGLAATYEQYF.

In its sample, this clonotype was seen a few times. The genes are TRBV11-2 and TRBJ1-1; D might be TRBD1 (5 bases). CDR1 SGHAT and CDR2 FQNNGV come from the germline V gene. V was cut by 5 bases and J by 5 bases, with 18 bases left in between. The length of the CDR3 is 15 residues. CDR3 bases: TGTGCCAGCAGCCCCCCTCAAAGACAGTCTACTGAAGCTTTCTTT. This codes for CASSPPQRQSTEAFF. Variable domain in full (rest from reference TRBV11-2 and TRBJ1-1): EAGVAQSPRYKIIEKRQSVAFWCNPISGHATLYWYQQILGQGPKLLIQFQNNGVVDDSQLPKDRFSAERLKGVDSTLKIQPAKLEDSAVYLCASSPPQRQSTEAFFGQGTRLTVV.

The chain couples TRBV28 to TRBJ1-1; 8 bases fit TRBD1. From germline, CDR1 is MDHEN and CDR2 SYDVKM. V lost 7 bases and J lost 8; bases outside the gene matches: 6. CDR3 length equals 12 residues. The CDR3 protein is CASNERTGEAFF. CDR3 coding DNA: TGTGCCAGCAATGAAAGGACAGGGGAAGCTTTCTTT.

This clonotype was observed a handful of times. The chain links TRBV6-6 to TRBJ1-5; D remains unclear. This CDR3 has 13 amino acids. Trimming stripped 2 bases from V and 5 bases from J, with 7 bases between. CDR1 and CDR2 from the germline V gene are MNHNY and SVGAGI (reference sequence). In nucleotides, the CDR3 is TGTGCCAGCAGTTACGGCCGGGATCAGCCCCAGCATTTT. This codes for CASSYGRDQPQHF.

This clonotype appeared a few times. The rearrangement links TRBV11-2 to TRBJ2-7; possibly TRBD2 for D (7 bases). The CDR3 spans 14 residues. Germline values: CDR1 SGHAT, CDR2 FQNNGV. V lost 3 bases and J 6 bases, leaving 15 bases between the germline ends. This chain's CDR3 is CASSLFAGAFEQYF. The DNA for the CDR3 is TGTGCCAGCAGCTTGTTTGCGGGGGCTTTCGAGCAGTACTTC.

The sample holds a few counts of this clonotype. The gene calls are TRBV3-1 and TRBJ2-1; TRBD2 matches at 8 bases. After removal of 0 bases from V and 12 bases from J, the junction contained 16 bases not matched to a gene. The CDR3 is 17 residues long. The germline CDR1 and CDR2 sequences are LGHDT and YNNKEL (reference sequence). This CDR3 reads CASSQDALAGRGKGQFF. In nucleotides, the CDR3 is TGTGCCAGCAGCCAAGATGCCCTAGCGGGTCGGGGTAAGGGGCAGTTCTTC.

The chain recombines TRBV20-1 with TRBJ2-7; possible D gene TRBD2, 6 bases. CDR1 is DFQATT and CDR2 is SNEGSKA in the germline V gene (reference sequence). V lost 3 bases to trimming and J lost 3 bases, with 15 bases between them. The length of the CDR3 is 14 residues. The CDR3 sequence is CSASFGGSGYEQYF. The CDR3 DNA sequence: TGCAGTGCTAGCTTTGGTGGTAGCGGCTACGAGCAGTACTTC.

This clonotype has more than one count but fewer than ten. This sequence joins TRBV12-3 or TRBV12-4 and TRBJ2-3; 14 bases map to TRBD2. This CDR3 has 22 amino acids. V lost 2 bases, J lost 2 bases, and 18 bases stayed unmatched. The CDR3, as DNA: TGTGCCAGCAGTTTACCGGCCGGACAGGTGACTAGCGGGAGGGCCTTCACAGATACGCAGTATTTT. Translating it yields CASSLPAGQVTSGRAFTDTQYF.

The rearrangement joins TRBV28 to TRBJ2-3, with 11 bases aligning to TRBD2. Trimming at V came to 4 bases and at J to 0 bases, leaving 3 bases not matched to a gene. The CDR3 loop spans 16 amino acids. Looked up from germline, CDR1 is MDHEN and CDR2 is SYDVKM. The CDR3 DNA is TGTGCCAGCAGTTCTAGCGGGGGGACTAGCACAGATACGCAGTATTTT. Translation gives CASSSSGGTSTDTQYF.

This chain uses TRBV28 with TRBJ1-5; the D is unclear. The CDR3 length is 15 residues. V lost 7 bases and J lost 1, with 14 bases in between. Per germline, CDR1 MDHEN and CDR2 SYDVKM. The CDR3 is CASNNRLASNQPQHF. The CDR3 nucleotides read TGTGCCAGCAACAACCGACTGGCCAGCAATCAGCCCCAGCATTTT.

The chain joins TRBV19 to TRBJ2-1, with 9 bases aligning to TRBD1. V gave up 2 bases and J gave up 3 bases; unmatched junction bases: 14. The V gene's germline CDR1 is LNHDA and CDR2 SQIVND (reference sequence). This CDR3 region has 19 residues. The DNA of the CDR3 is TGTGCCAGTAGTATAATCGACAGGGGGAGACCAGATGTCTACAATGAGCAGTTCTTC. Translation: CASSIIDRGRPDVYNEQFF.

The V call is TRBV10-3, the J call TRBJ2-3; 9 nucleotides match TRBD1. V lost 6 bases to trimming and J lost 3 bases; unmatched junction nucleotides: 7. This CDR3 has 15 amino acids. Germline assignment: CDR1 ENHRY and CDR2 SYGVKD. Here the CDR3 reads CAIRGQGSKTDTQYF. CDR3 DNA sequence: TGTGCCATCAGGGGACAGGGTTCCAAGACAGATACGCAGTATTTT.

This clonotype was recorded a few times. The V gene is TRBV24-1, the J gene TRBJ2-3, with D hard to call. The CDR3 runs to 14 residues. Trimming pared 5 bases from V and 3 bases from J, leaving 11 bases between. Germline V gene data show CDR1 as KGHDR and CDR2 as SFDVKD. DNA of the CDR3: TGTGCCACCAGTGGGGGTATTCGTACAGATACGCAGTATTTT. It translates to CATSGGIRTDTQYF.

This clonotype was observed a few times. This chain joins TRBV2 and TRBJ2-6; tentative D call: TRBD1 (6 bases). Germline V gene sequence: CDR1 SNHLY, CDR2 FYNNEI. Deletions cut 7 bases from V and 1 base from J, with 17 bases between. The CDR3 contains 17 residues. The chain's CDR3 is CASILQGDRSGANVLTF. The CDR3 DNA sequence: TGTGCCAGCATTTTACAGGGAGATAGGTCTGGGGCCAACGTCCTGACTTTC.

This clonotype was seen more than once but under ten times. The gene calls are TRBV12-3 or TRBV12-4 and TRBJ2-5, with TRBD1 matching 7 bases. The CDR3 is 13 residues long. V gave up 7 bases and J gave up 5 bases; unmatched junction bases: 7. The CDR3 bases are TGTGCCAGCACCACGACAGGGTTTGAGACCCAGTACTTC. Translating gives CASTTTGFETQYF.

This clonotype was recorded only once. The rearrangement uses TRBV6-1 and TRBJ1-2, with 8 positions matching TRBD1. V lost 4 bases, J lost 5 bases, and 6 bases stayed unmatched. Germline assignment: CDR1 MNHNS and CDR2 SASEGT. CDR3 length: 14 residues. Written as DNA, the CDR3 is TGTGCCAGCAGTGGACAGGGGCGCCTTTATGGCTACACCTTC. Amino acids: CASSGQGRLYGYTF.

The V gene is TRBV27, the J gene TRBJ2-2; D is possibly TRBD2 (6 bases). The CDR3 is 14 amino acids. Germline V gives CDR1 MNHEY, CDR2 SMNVEV (reference sequence). Trimming pared 1 base from V and 6 bases from J, leaving 9 bases between. The CDR3 nucleotides are TGTGCCAGCAGTTTATTGTCGGGAGCCGGGGAGCTGTTTTTT. Protein sequence: CASSLLSGAGELFF.

The chain links TRBV6-1 to TRBJ2-5; 7 nucleotides match TRBD1. CDR1 and CDR2 (germline): MNHNS, SASEGT. This CDR3 has 14 residues. The J segment lost 2 bases and the V segment lost 7 bases, leaving 7 bases of the junction unmatched. The CDR3 sequence is CASTEGGLQETQYF. DNA for the CDR3: TGTGCCAGCACCGAAGGGGGCTTACAAGAGACCCAGTACTTC.

This clonotype was counted between two and nine times. The DNA for the CDR3 is TGCAGCGCGTACGGAAACAGGGGGCAGGATGGCTACACCTTC. Translating gives CSAYGNRGQDGYTF. The chain links TRBV29-1 to TRBJ1-2; 9 bases align to TRBD1. The CDR3 consists of 14 residues. The J segment lost 6 bases and the V segment lost 7 bases, leaving 12 bases of the junction unmatched. Germline CDR1 reads SQVTM; CDR2 reads ANQGSEA.

This chain connects TRBV7-8 to TRBJ1-2; weak D call: TRBD1 (5 bases). The germline gives CDR1 SGHVS, CDR2 FQNEAQ. Trimming took off 5 bases at V and 4 bases at J, with 11 bases between the two ends. The CDR3 length is 13 residues. In nucleotides, the CDR3 is TGTGCCAGCAGCGTAGACAGTCCCTATGGCTACACCTTC. Translation: CASSVDSPYGYTF. The full variable domain, in which reference TRBV7-8 and TRBJ1-2 provide the parts outside the CDR3, is GAGVSQSPRYKVAKRGQDVALRCDPISGHVSLFWYQQALGQGPEFLTYFQNEAQLDKSGLPSDRFFAERPEGSVSTLKIQRTQQEDSAVYLCASSVDSPYGYTFGSGTRLTVV.

The V call is TRBV7-9, the J call TRBJ2-7, with D possibly matching TRBD2 (5 bases). The germline CDR1 and CDR2 sequences are SEHNR and FQNEAQ (reference sequence). This CDR3 has 14 amino acids. V lost 8 bases and J lost 5, with 19 bases in between. The CDR3 sequence: CASLYFILRDEQYF. CDR3 sequence (DNA): TGTGCCAGCCTTTACTTTATCTTGCGGGACGAGCAGTACTTC.